A single sample is the source of the 27 T cell receptor beta chains below, sequenced in a study of cytomegalovirus exposure and HLA in healthy donors. Sequencing was performed with immunoSEQ multiplex PCR; in TCRdb, only in-frame clones are kept and a portion is missing. This table holds 75,000 to 85,000 clones, around 90% found once. The sequencing sample was made of PBMCs. The receptors were gathered from a man aged 25-45 years in good health and CMV-seronegative.

In this sample, this clone turned up a few times. The chain couples TRBV5-1 to TRBJ1-4, with 7 bases identical to TRBD1. Per the germline V gene, CDR1 is SGHRS and CDR2 is YFSETQ. The V gene end was trimmed by 7 bases and the J gene end by 4 bases; junction bases not matched to a gene: 4. The CDR3 contains 13 residues. This chain's CDR3 is CASRDRNNEKLFF. The CDR3 region has the DNA TGCGCCAGCCGGGACAGAAATAATGAAAAACTGTTTTTT.

The chain has TRBV5-4 and TRBJ2-5; TRBD2 agrees at 15 bases. Germline V lookup: CDR1 SGHNT, CDR2 YYREEE (reference sequence). The length of the CDR3 is 19 residues. Trimming at V came to 4 bases and at J to 4 bases, leaving 14 bases not matched to a gene. CDR3: CASSTPRTSGGAPRETQYF. The CDR3 coding sequence is TGTGCCAGCAGCACCCCCCGGACTAGCGGGGGGGCCCCAAGAGAGACCCAGTACTTC.

The chain recombines TRBV18 with TRBJ2-7, with TRBD2 identical over 11 bases. V lost 0 bases to trimming and J lost 7 bases; unmatched junction nucleotides: 5. Germline-derived CDR1 and CDR2 are KGHSH and LQKENI. The CDR3 is made up of 15 amino acids. The CDR3 region is CASSPPLAGGPEQYF. The CDR3 DNA follows: TGTGCCAGCTCACCACCTCTAGCGGGGGGCCCTGAGCAGTACTTC.

The genes are TRBV7-9 and TRBJ1-6, with D unclear. CDR1 and CDR2 (germline): SEHNR, FQNEAQ (reference sequence). The CDR3 is 15 residues long. Trimming took 5 bases from V and 10 from J, leaving 18 bases between them. The CDR3 DNA follows: TGTGCCAGCAGCCCCAGGCCCGACCCTGAATCACCCCTCCACTTT. This encodes CASSPRPDPESPLHF. Complete variable domain (other parts from reference TRBV7-9 and TRBJ1-6): DTGVSQNPRHKITKRGQNVTFRCDPISEHNRLYWYRQTLGQGPEFLTYFQNEAQLEKSRLLSDRFSAERPKGSFSTLEIQRTEQGDSAMYLCASSPRPDPESPLHFGNGTRLTVT.

The chain couples TRBV2 to TRBJ1-5, with 9 nucleotides matching TRBD1. This CDR3 contains 16 residues. CDR1 SNHLY and CDR2 FYNNEI come from the germline V gene. With 3 bases clipped from V and 11 bases from J, the junction kept 14 bases outside the gene matches. The CDR3 nucleotides read TGTGCCAGCAGTGATTGGGGGGGACAGGGCCGTTATTCCCAGCATTTT. It translates to CASSDWGGQGRYSQHF.

The CDR3 nucleotides are TGTGCCAGCAGAACACTAGCGGGGGGACCGTACGAGCAGTACTTC. Translating gives CASRTLAGGPYEQYF. The rearrangement joins TRBV28 to TRBJ2-7, with 12 positions matching TRBD2. With V trimmed by 6 bases and J by 4 bases, 7 bases remained unmatched. The germline V gene encodes CDR1 MDHEN and CDR2 SYDVKM. This CDR3 spans 15 amino acids.

V gene TRBV19 combines with J gene TRBJ1-1, with D perhaps matching TRBD1 (6 bases). Germline CDR1 reads LNHDA; CDR2 reads SQIVND (reference sequence). Trimming took off 5 bases at V and 5 bases at J, with 15 bases between the two ends. CDR3 size: 14 residues. The CDR3 protein is CASSVNREMTEAFF. The DNA for the CDR3 is TGTGCCAGTAGTGTTAACAGGGAGATGACTGAAGCTTTCTTT.

J is TRBJ2-2 and V is TRBV6-1; D perhaps matches TRBD1 (5 bases). Germline V gives CDR1 MNHNS, CDR2 SASEGT. The V gene lost 10 bases and the J gene lost 6 bases, with 18 bases spanning the gap. This CDR3 contains 14 residues. CDR3 in amino acids: CAITRQQPPGELFF. The DNA for the CDR3 is TGTGCCATCACTCGACAGCAACCTCCCGGGGAGCTGTTTTTT.

This chain connects TRBV20-1 to TRBJ2-7; D possibly corresponds to TRBD2 (5 bases). Per germline, CDR1 DFQATT and CDR2 SNEGSKA (reference sequence). The CDR3 length is 11 residues. V was cut by 5 bases and J by 4 bases, with 9 bases left in between. CDR3 bases: TGCAGTGCTGAGGACTCTTACGAGCAGTACTTC. It translates to CSAEDSYEQYF.

This chain joins TRBV9 and TRBJ2-1; 10 bases align to TRBD2. Trimming removed 6 bases from V and 5 bases from J; junction bases left unmatched: 11. Germline V gene sequence: CDR1 SGDLS, CDR2 YYNGEE. This CDR3 has 16 amino acids. The CDR3 loop reads CASTRSGLAAHNEQFF. CDR3 nucleotides: TGTGCCAGCACCCGATCCGGACTAGCGGCTCACAATGAGCAGTTCTTC. Together with reference TRBV9 and TRBJ2-1, the CDR3 gives the full variable domain: DSGVTQTPKHLITATGQRVTLRCSPRSGDLSVYWYQQSLDQGLQFLIQYYNGEERAKGNILERFSAQQFPDLHSELNLSSLELGDSALYFCASTRSGLAAHNEQFFGPGTRLTVL.

The V gene is TRBV5-4, the J gene TRBJ2-5; TRBD2 aligns across 10 bases. Germline V gene data show CDR1 as SGHNT and CDR2 as YYREEE (reference sequence). Germline trimming cut 2 bases from V and 1 base from J; bases unmatched to any gene: 5. The CDR3 has 16 residues. The DNA for the CDR3 is TGTGCCAGCAGCTTATCAATAGCGGGAGGCCAAGAGACCCAGTACTTC. Encoded protein: CASSLSIAGGQETQYF.

V usage is TRBV28 and J usage is TRBJ1-6; the D gene is possibly TRBD1 (6 bases). V lost 4 bases and J lost 0, with 16 bases in between. The CDR3 consists of 18 residues. Germline assignment: CDR1 MDHEN and CDR2 SYDVKM. Here the CDR3 DNA reads TGTGCCAGCAGTTCTACCGAACAGGGAAGCTCCTATAATTCACCCCTCCACTTT. It specifies CASSSTEQGSSYNSPLHF.

The chain links TRBV11-3 to TRBJ2-5; 10 bases line up with TRBD2. The germline CDR1 and CDR2 sequences are SGHNT and YENEEA. The CDR3 spans 14 residues. The V gene end was trimmed by 2 bases and the J gene end by 5 bases; junction bases not matched to a gene: 2. CDR3 sequence: CASSLTSGVETQYF. In DNA form, the CDR3 reads TGTGCCAGCAGCTTAACTAGCGGGGTTGAGACCCAGTACTTC.

Points on this clone: One end of the junction fails to match germline, which may point to a read error. In DNA, the CDR3 is TGTGCTAGCAGCCCCTCCACAGGGTGGGGGGGAGAGACCCAGTACTTC. This sequence encodes CASSPSTGWGGETQYF. The chain joins TRBV7-7 to TRBJ2-5; D might be TRBD2 (7 bases). Germline V gives CDR1 SSHAT, CDR2 FNYEAQ (reference sequence). This CDR3 is 16 amino acids long.

The rearrangement joins TRBV7-2 to TRBJ1-5; D unresolved. The CDR3 spans 11 residues. Germline V gene sequence: CDR1 SGHTA, CDR2 FQGNSA. The CDR3 DNA sequence: TGTGCATCTAGCGGGAAACAGCCCCAGCATTTT. This codes for CASSGKQPQHF.

The gene calls are TRBV4-1 and TRBJ1-3; tentative D call: TRBD1 (5 bases). The CDR3 runs 16 residues. The V end was cut by 1 base, the J end by 0 bases, with 10 bases between. Germline CDR1 is MGHRA and CDR2 is YSYEKL. The DNA of the CDR3 is TGCGCCAGCAGCCAAGTAAGGGGTCCCTCTGGAAACACCATATATTTT. Protein product: CASSQVRGPSGNTIYF.

The chain combines TRBV6-1 with TRBJ1-1, with D possibly being TRBD1 (5 bases). The germline gives CDR1 MNHNS, CDR2 SASEGT. The CDR3 has 14 residues. V lost 8 bases to trimming and J lost 5 bases, with 18 bases between them. In DNA form, the CDR3 reads TGTGCCAGCTTTTTGTCCCACCGGGGGACTGAAGCTTTCTTT. Its protein product is CASFLSHRGTEAFF.

This chain connects TRBV18 to TRBJ2-1; TRBD1 matches at 10 bases. V gave up 2 bases and J gave up 9 bases; unmatched junction bases: 4. Germline V lookup: CDR1 KGHSH, CDR2 LQKENI. This CDR3 has 14 residues. CDR3 in amino acids: CASSPLDRGLEQFF. CDR3 nucleotide sequence: TGTGCCAGCTCACCATTAGACAGGGGGCTTGAGCAGTTCTTC. Variable domain in full (rest from reference TRBV18 and TRBJ2-1): NAGVMQNPRHLVRRRGQEARLRCSPMKGHSHVYWYRQLPEEGLKFMVYLQKENIIDESGMPKERFSAEFPKEGPSILRIQQVVRGDSAAYFCASSPLDRGLEQFFGPGTRLTVL.

The chain employs TRBV11-2 and TRBJ2-1, with TRBD2 identical over 7 bases. After removal of 3 bases from V and 1 base from J, the junction contained 3 bases not matched to a gene. The CDR3 covers 15 residues. CDR1 SGHAT and CDR2 FQNNGV come from the germline V gene. CDR3 in amino acids: CASSFVGGSYNEQFF. The CDR3 DNA is TGTGCCAGCAGCTTCGTGGGGGGGTCCTACAATGAGCAGTTCTTC.

CDR3 residues: CASSRLQGREYNEQFF. For the CDR3, the DNA is TGTGCCAGCAGTCGTTTACAGGGGCGGGAATACAATGAGCAGTTCTTC. The gene calls are TRBV28 and TRBJ2-1; possible D gene TRBD1, 7 bases. Germline V gene sequence: CDR1 MDHEN, CDR2 SYDVKM. There are 16 residues in the CDR3. V shed 5 bases and J shed 4 bases, with 18 bases lying between them. Complete variable domain (other parts from reference TRBV28 and TRBJ2-1): DVKVTQSSRYLVKRTGEKVFLECVQDMDHENMFWYRQDPGLGLRLIYFSYDVKMKEKGDIPEGYSVSREKKERFSLILESASTNQTSMYLCASSRLQGREYNEQFFGPGTRLTVL.

This clone was picked up one time. The gene calls are TRBV7-8 and TRBJ1-6; D is perhaps TRBD1 (5 bases). The CDR3 runs 12 residues. Germline V gene sequence: CDR1 SGHVS, CDR2 FQNEAQ. The ends were cut back, 5 bases at V and 17 bases at J, with 16 bases in the middle. The CDR3: CASSGEGPWVHF. The DNA of the CDR3 is TGTGCCAGCAGCGGGGAGGGACCCTGGGTCCACTTT. The variable domain in full, completed from reference TRBV7-8 and TRBJ1-6, reads GAGVSQSPRYKVAKRGQDVALRCDPISGHVSLFWYQQALGQGPEFLTYFQNEAQLDKSGLPSDRFFAERPEGSVSTLKIQRTQQEDSAVYLCASSGEGPWVHFGNGTRLTVT.

The chain employs TRBV11-2 and TRBJ2-7, with 8 bases matching TRBD1. CDR3 size: 19 residues. J gave up 2 bases and V 4 bases, and 19 bases lay outside the gene matches. Germline V lookup: CDR1 SGHAT, CDR2 FQNNGV. The CDR3 bases are TGTGCCAGCAGCTCCATGGGGGGCTGGCAAAGACAGGGGACCTACGAGCAGTACTTC. Translating gives CASSSMGGWQRQGTYEQYF.

V is TRBV27 and J is TRBJ2-2; 8 bases align to TRBD2. This CDR3 region has 16 residues. The V and J ends lost 7 bases and 5 bases, in that order; junction bases with no gene match: 12. From germline, CDR1 is MNHEY and CDR2 SMNVEV (reference sequence). The CDR3 reads CASTDPGLEVTGELFF. The CDR3 nucleotides are TGTGCCAGCACCGATCCGGGACTAGAGGTTACCGGGGAGCTGTTTTTT.

A single count supports this clone. The chain has TRBV28 and TRBJ2-7; D may be TRBD2 (5 bases). The V gene's germline CDR1 is MDHEN and CDR2 SYDVKM. CDR3 length: 16 residues. V lost 1 base to trimming and J lost 1 base, with 14 bases between them. The DNA for the CDR3 is TGTGCCAGCAGTTTATCTGCTAGCCGTCGATCCTACGAGCAGTACTTC. Its protein is CASSLSASRRSYEQYF.

J is TRBJ2-1 and V is TRBV6-4; TRBD2 is a possible D gene (6 bases). Trimming removed 5 bases from V and 3 bases from J, with 8 bases in between. CDR3 length: 13 amino acids. Germline CDR1 reads MRHNA; CDR2 reads SNTAGT. CDR3 amino acids: CASSPGLYNEQFF. The CDR3 DNA reads as TGTGCCAGCAGTCCGGGACTCTACAATGAGCAGTTCTTC.

The chain combines TRBV5-1 with TRBJ2-5; TRBD2 might be the D (5 bases). The DNA end is a closer match to TRBJ2-7, so the J assignment may be wrong. CDR3 size: 13 residues. The germline V gene encodes CDR1 SGHRS and CDR2 YFSETQ. The CDR3 reads CASSLAAGGEQYF. The DNA for the CDR3 is TGCGCCAGCAGCTTGGCGGCGGGTGGCGAGCAGTACTTC.

The chain has TRBV5-1 and TRBJ2-1; 9 bases are shared with TRBD1. This CDR3 has 16 residues. Per the germline V gene, CDR1 is SGHRS and CDR2 is YFSETQ. The junction had 6 bases not matched to a gene; V was cut back by 2 bases and J by 3 bases. CDR3: CASSFEGQGLYNEQFF. The CDR3 bases are TGCGCCAGCAGCTTTGAGGGACAGGGACTCTACAATGAGCAGTTCTTC.